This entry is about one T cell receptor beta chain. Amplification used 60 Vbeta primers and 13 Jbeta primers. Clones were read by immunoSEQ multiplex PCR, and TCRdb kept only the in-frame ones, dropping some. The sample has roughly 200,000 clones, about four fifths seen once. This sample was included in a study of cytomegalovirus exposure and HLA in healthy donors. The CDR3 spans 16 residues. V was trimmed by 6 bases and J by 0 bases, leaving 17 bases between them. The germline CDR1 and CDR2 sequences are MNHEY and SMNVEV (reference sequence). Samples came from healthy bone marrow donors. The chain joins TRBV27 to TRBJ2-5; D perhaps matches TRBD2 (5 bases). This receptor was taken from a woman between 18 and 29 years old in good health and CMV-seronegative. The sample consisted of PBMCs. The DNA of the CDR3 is TGTGCCAGCAGCCCTTCTCTGGGAGAGTACCAAGAGACCCAGTACTTC. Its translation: CASSPSLGEYQETQYF.